The 20 T cell receptor beta chains below come from one sample, sequenced in a study of T-cell memory formation after mild COVID-19. TCRdb ran MiXCR on the 5' RACE reads and lists one entry per CDR3 protein. Of 500,000 to 600,000 distinct CDR3 sequences in the sample, over 15% were seen once. Sequenced sample: PBMCs or a T cell subset sorted from them (not recorded which). These receptors all stem from an adult woman who had mild COVID-19 (a few samples of this study predate the infection). Cell type and time point are not known.

V gene TRBV5-5 combines with J gene TRBJ2-3, with D possibly TRBD1 on 6 matching bases. The CDR3 sequence is 16 residues long. Trimming removed 4 bases from V and 5 bases from J, with 20 bases in between. Germline CDR1 reads SGHKS; CDR2 reads YYEKEE (reference sequence). The CDR3 sequence is CASSTYRVPGVDTQYF. The CDR3 DNA is TGTGCCAGCAGCACCTACAGGGTGCCCGGGGTAGATACGCAGTATTTT.

This clonotype appeared a single time. A clone one base away is much larger, so this may be a read error. The genes are TRBV3-1 and TRBJ2-6, with TRBD2 identical over 9 bases. The CDR3 sequence is 19 residues long. CDR1 is LGHDT, CDR2 YNNKEL, per germline (reference sequence). The CDR3 bases are TGTGCCATCAGCCAAAGGTTTGGCGGGAGGGCGGCCGGGGCCAACGTCCTGACTTTC. Amino acid sequence: CAISQRFGGRAAGANVLTF.

This clonotype was picked up a small number of times. The chain recombines TRBV2 with TRBJ2-3; no firm D call. Germline V CDR1 and CDR2: SNHLY, FYNNEI. CDR3 length: 14 residues. Trimming removed 0 bases from V and 1 base from J, with 5 bases in between. The CDR3 spells CASSEAPGTDTQYF. CDR3 nucleotide sequence: TGTGCCAGCAGTGAAGCTCCGGGCACAGATACGCAGTATTTT.

This clonotype showed up just a few times. J is TRBJ2-5 and V is TRBV3-1, with 8 positions matching TRBD2. The CDR3 length is 16 residues. Germline CDR1 reads LGHDT; CDR2 reads YNNKEL (reference sequence). J was trimmed by 2 bases and V by 3 bases; bases with no gene match: 8. In DNA form, the CDR3 reads TGTGCCAGCAGCCAGAAAACTAGCGGACTACAAGAGACCCAGTACTTC. Its protein product is CASSQKTSGLQETQYF.

The chain couples TRBV19 to TRBJ2-2; a possible D gene is TRBD1 (5 bases). The germline V gene has CDR1 LNHDA and CDR2 SQIVND (reference sequence). There are 15 residues in the CDR3. Trimming shortened V by 5 bases and J by 0 bases, and 10 bases separated the two germline ends. The chain's CDR3 is CASSSDITNTGELFF. CDR3 nucleotides: TGTGCCAGTAGTTCGGACATAACGAACACCGGGGAGCTGTTTTTT. The full variable domain, rest sourced from reference TRBV19 and TRBJ2-2, is DGGITQSPKYLFRKEGQNVTLSCEQNLNHDAMYWYRQDPGQGLRLIYYSQIVNDFQKGDIAEGYSVSREKKESFPLTVTSAQKNPTAFYLCASSSDITNTGELFFGEGSRLTVL.

This clonotype was seen only a few times. The chain employs TRBV12-3 or TRBV12-4 and TRBJ1-5; D is ambiguous. This CDR3 contains 13 residues. V was shortened by 2 bases and J by 7 bases, with 9 bases between the two germline ends. CDR3 region: CASSLIPWQPQHF. CDR3 nucleotides: TGTGCCAGCAGTTTAATTCCCTGGCAGCCCCAGCATTTT.

This clonotype appeared a few times. The chain recombines TRBV5-1 with TRBJ2-7, with no clear D. Per the germline V gene, CDR1 is SGHRS and CDR2 is YFSETQ. The CDR3 is 13 amino acids. V gave up 4 bases and J gave up 4 bases, with 12 bases separating them. CDR3 protein: CASSAGDGYEQYF. DNA for the CDR3: TGCGCCAGCAGCGCAGGCGATGGGTACGAGCAGTACTTC.

There are a few counts of this clonotype. The rearrangement uses TRBV5-1 and TRBJ1-2; the match to TRBD1 covers 12 bases. This CDR3 is 16 amino acids long. Trimming cost V 4 bases and J 5 bases; bases outside gene matches: 9. Germline CDR1 SGHRS, CDR2 YFSETQ. The CDR3 protein is CASSVTGTGGRYGYTF. CDR3 in DNA: TGCGCCAGCAGCGTTACCGGGACAGGGGGCAGATATGGCTACACCTTC.

This chain connects TRBV24-1 to TRBJ2-5; no firm D call. The germline V and J ends were trimmed by 2 bases and 4 bases, with 10 bases remaining between them. Germline loops: CDR1 KGHDR, CDR2 SFDVKD. This CDR3 region has 14 residues. The CDR3 spells CATSDSPAVETQYF. CDR3 nucleotide sequence: TGTGCCACCAGTGATTCACCCGCTGTAGAGACCCAGTACTTC.

V usage is TRBV12-3 or TRBV12-4 and J usage is TRBJ2-7, with D perhaps being TRBD1 or TRBD2 (5 bases each). V was clipped by 6 bases and J by 7 bases, with 16 bases between them. The CDR3 contains 13 residues. The CDR3 is CASSLGELWEQYF. The CDR3 DNA reads TGTGCCAGCAGCTTGGGGGAGTTGTGGGAGCAGTACTTC.

The chain uses TRBV6-5 and TRBJ1-1; 9 positions match TRBD1. Germline trimming cut 6 bases from V and 11 bases from J; bases unmatched to any gene: 13. Germline CDR1 MNHEY, CDR2 SVGAGI. The CDR3 consists of 14 residues. CDR3 residues: CASRPGTGFGRAFF. CDR3 bases: TGTGCCAGCAGACCCGGGACAGGGTTCGGCCGCGCTTTCTTT.

The chain is built from TRBV6-5 and TRBJ2-2; 10 bases line up with TRBD1. Germline V lookup: CDR1 MNHEY, CDR2 SVGAGI. V lost 4 bases and J lost 5; bases outside the gene matches: 4. The CDR3 runs to 15 residues. CDR3 protein: CASSWDRGATGELFF. The DNA for the CDR3 is TGTGCCAGCAGTTGGGACAGGGGCGCAACCGGGGAGCTGTTTTTT.

This clonotype was seen only a few times. The gene calls are TRBV5-1 and TRBJ1-2; D may be TRBD1 (6 bases). V lost 5 bases, J lost 1 base, and 12 bases lay in between. This CDR3 has 14 amino acids. Germline assignment: CDR1 SGHRS and CDR2 YFSETQ. CDR3: CASRPGTSNYGYTF. The CDR3 coding sequence is TGCGCCAGCAGACCCGGGACAAGTAACTATGGCTACACCTTC.

A few counts support this clonotype. The chain joins TRBV29-1 to TRBJ1-1; 8 nucleotides match TRBD1. The CDR3 has 14 amino acids. Trimming removed 3 bases from V and 1 base from J; junction bases left unmatched: 4. Germline V gene data show CDR1 as SQVTM and CDR2 as ANQGSEA. CDR3 amino acids: CSVDRGRWNTEAFF. The CDR3 DNA sequence: TGCAGCGTTGACAGGGGGCGTTGGAACACTGAAGCTTTCTTT. Complete variable domain (other parts from reference TRBV29-1 and TRBJ1-1): SAVISQKPSRDICQRGTSLTIQCQVDSQVTMMFWYRQQPGQSLTLIATANQGSEATYESGFVIDKFPISRPNLTFSTLTVSNMSPEDSSIYLCSVDRGRWNTEAFFGQGTRLTVV.

This clonotype was seen more than once but under ten times. V is TRBV30 and J is TRBJ2-7; 11 bases are a match to TRBD1. V lost 5 bases, J lost 7 bases, and 10 bases stayed unmatched. CDR3 size: 14 residues. CDR1 GTSNPN and CDR2 SVGIG come from the germline V gene (reference sequence). The CDR3 sequence: CAWARTGGLGEQYF. The DNA for the CDR3 is TGTGCCTGGGCCCGGACAGGGGGCTTGGGGGAGCAGTACTTC.

The chain links TRBV9 to TRBJ2-1; tentatively, D is TRBD1 or TRBD2 (7 bases each). Trimming took 4 bases from V and 4 from J, leaving 18 bases between them. In germline, CDR1 is SGDLS, CDR2 YYNGEE. The length of the CDR3 is 16 residues. In DNA form, the CDR3 reads TGTGCCAGCAGCTCCCCGGCAGGGGGGGGGTACAATGAGCAGTTCTTC. The encoded protein is CASSSPAGGGYNEQFF.

This clonotype was seen ten or more times. V and J are TRBV7-9 and TRBJ2-6; perhaps TRBD2 as D (5 bases). The CDR3 runs 17 residues. V was clipped by 5 bases and J by 0 bases, with 14 bases between them. Germline loops: CDR1 SEHNR, CDR2 FQNEAQ (reference sequence). CDR3 sequence reads: CASSPGISSSGANVLTF. Here the CDR3 DNA reads TGTGCCAGCAGCCCCGGGATCTCGAGCTCTGGGGCCAACGTCCTGACTTTC.

V and J are TRBV11-3 and TRBJ2-3, with 10 positions matching TRBD2. Per germline, CDR1 SGHNT and CDR2 YENEEA. CDR3 size: 15 residues. V lost 5 bases to trimming and J lost 3 bases; unmatched junction nucleotides: 5. Here the CDR3 reads CASSMGLASTDTQYF. In DNA form, the CDR3 reads TGTGCCAGCAGCATGGGACTAGCGTCAACAGATACGCAGTATTTT.

In its sample, this clonotype was seen a few times. V and J are TRBV7-8 and TRBJ2-2; D uncertain. Germline CDR1 reads SGHVS; CDR2 reads FQNEAQ. This CDR3 contains 16 residues. Between the trimmed V and J ends, which lost 5 bases and 4 bases, there was a span of 17 bases. This CDR3 reads CASSPPQMGSTGELFF. Written as DNA, the CDR3 is TGTGCCAGCAGCCCCCCTCAGATGGGAAGCACCGGGGAGCTGTTTTTT.

The sample holds a few counts of this clonotype. The chain carries TRBV3-1 and TRBJ2-1; D may be TRBD2 (6 bases). The CDR3 sequence is 16 residues long. Looked up from germline, CDR1 is LGHDT and CDR2 is YNNKEL (reference sequence). V lost 3 bases and J 4 bases, leaving 16 bases between the germline ends. CDR3 amino acids: CASSHASAGIYNEQFF. DNA for the CDR3: TGTGCCAGCAGCCATGCTTCAGCGGGTATTTACAATGAGCAGTTCTTC.